This is a list of T cell receptor beta chains from one sample in a study of T cells after yellow fever vaccination. From the 5' RACE reads, TCRdb called clonotypes with MiXCR, one entry per CDR3 protein. Seen here are around 320,000 distinct CDR3 sequences, 3.5% to 5% observed once, and the top ten hold 15% to 20%. Sequences were derived from PBMCs, sampled 15 days after the yellow fever booster vaccination. The receptors derive from a man between 18 and 35 years old who received the YFV17D yellow fever vaccine. Each CDR3 is given with its conserved first and last residue. Each record gives: CDR3 protein, V gene, J gene.

CDR3 protein: CASSLDRAINEKLFF; V gene: TRBV5-1; J gene: TRBJ1-4
CDR3 protein: CASSRGQLPNTGELFF; V gene: TRBV5-1; J gene: TRBJ2-2
CDR3 protein: CASSPRVERDTQYF; V gene: TRBV5-1; J gene: TRBJ2-3
CDR3 protein: CASSLALLGKGSQETQYF; V gene: TRBV7-2; J gene: TRBJ2-5
CDR3 protein: CASSRGTGKSYEQYF; V gene: TRBV5-6; J gene: TRBJ2-7
CDR3 protein: CASSLAFREGRTPWIDTQYF; V gene: TRBV12-3/TRBV12-4; J gene: TRBJ2-3
CDR3 protein: CASSLFLTGYGEQFF; V gene: TRBV27; J gene: TRBJ2-1
CDR3 protein: CASSQFIGQETQYF; V gene: TRBV3-1; J gene: TRBJ2-5
CDR3 protein: CASSYLGTREQYF; V gene: TRBV6-2/TRBV6-3; J gene: TRBJ2-7
CDR3 protein: CASSSTGSYEQYF; V gene: TRBV5-5; J gene: TRBJ2-7
CDR3 protein: CASSLRTQYF; V gene: TRBV7-2; J gene: TRBJ2-3
CDR3 protein: CSATPIDSYEQYF; V gene: TRBV29-1; J gene: TRBJ2-7
CDR3 protein: CATSEGPNTGELFF; V gene: TRBV15; J gene: TRBJ2-2
CDR3 protein: CASSLYSTGELFF; V gene: TRBV7-2; J gene: TRBJ2-2
CDR3 protein: CASSYVGGPLHF; V gene: TRBV6-6; J gene: TRBJ1-6
CDR3 protein: CASSPGQGVDTQYF; V gene: TRBV6-5; J gene: TRBJ2-3
CDR3 protein: CASSRDGPDEAFF; V gene: TRBV7-9; J gene: TRBJ1-1
CDR3 protein: CASSQYRDNSPLHF; V gene: TRBV7-9; J gene: TRBJ1-6
CDR3 protein: CSVGQGVNQPQHF; V gene: TRBV29-1; J gene: TRBJ1-5
CDR3 protein: CASSWSGVGEQYF; V gene: TRBV12-3/TRBV12-4; J gene: TRBJ2-7
CDR3 protein: CASSPSPSVQYF; V gene: TRBV7-9; J gene: TRBJ2-7
CDR3 protein: CSAPTGTSVYEQFF; V gene: TRBV20-1; J gene: TRBJ2-1
CDR3 protein: CASSPSPGRNQPQHF; V gene: TRBV7-2; J gene: TRBJ1-5
CDR3 protein: CASSLVARMNTGELFF; V gene: TRBV7-2; J gene: TRBJ2-2
CDR3 protein: CSARDVRGTEAFF; V gene: TRBV20-1; J gene: TRBJ1-1
CDR3 protein: CASSLVVWGINSPLHF; V gene: TRBV7-2; J gene: TRBJ1-6